The rows below give T cell receptor beta chains drawn from one sample of a study of blood T cell repertoires in COVID-19. Method: immunoSEQ multiplex PCR; TCRdb's copy keeps in-frame clones and lacks some. The table lists hundreds of thousands of clones, roughly nine tenths of them singletons, with 6% to 6.5% in the top ten. The sequenced sample consisted of PBMCs or T cells enriched from blood (not recorded which). These receptors were obtained from a woman aged 40 to 55 who had recovered from COVID-19. Each CDR3 is given with its conserved first and last residue. The D gene is left open where the match is weak. Clone size is given for some rows only: seen once, a few or many times, or a class if the clone is expanded.

v_gene	d_gene	abundance	j_gene	CDR3nt	CDR3aa
TRBV30	NA	NA	TRBJ1-6	TGTGCCTGGCGCCTGGGCAGGGCCCTCGGTTCACCCCTCCACTTT	CAWRLGRALGSPLHF
TRBV2	TRBD2	NA	TRBJ2-1	TGTGCCAGCAGTGAAGCGGAAGCGGGAGGCCCGAGCCATGAGCAGTTCTTC	CASSEAEAGGPSHEQFF
TRBV9	TRBD2	NA	TRBJ2-1	TGTGCCAGCAGCGGAGCAGGGAGGGTTGAGCAGTTCTTC	CASSGAGRVEQFF
TRBV7-8	TRBD2	NA	TRBJ2-7	TGTGCCAGCAGCTTAATGCCAGCGGGAGGCTCCTACGAGCAGTACTTC	CASSLMPAGGSYEQYF
TRBV27	NA	NA	TRBJ2-3	TGTGCCAGCAGAGGACCGGGACTTCACACAGATACGCAGTATTTT	CASRGPGLHTDTQYF
TRBV28	NA	NA	TRBJ1-3	TGTGCCAGCAATACGGGACTCACTGGAAACACCATATATTTT	CASNTGLTGNTIYF
TRBV14	NA	few	TRBJ2-7	TGTGCCAGCAGCCAAGAGCGGGGAATATCCCACGAGCAGTACTTC	CASSQERGISHEQYF
TRBV7-8	TRBD1	NA	TRBJ2-4	TGTGCCAGCAGCTTAGGAGGGACAGGGAAAAACATTCAGTACTTC	CASSLGGTGKNIQYF
TRBV7-3	TRBD1	NA	TRBJ2-5	TGTGCCAGCAGCTTAACAGCGACAGGGGTAGGAGAGACCCAGTACTTC	CASSLTATGVGETQYF
TRBV7-2	TRBD2	NA	TRBJ2-7	TGTGCCAGCACCCTGGGACTAGGGGACGAGCAGTACTTC	CASTLGLGDEQYF
TRBV2	NA	NA	TRBJ2-1	TGTGCCAGCACCGGGTACCGACTGGATGAGCAGTTCTTC	CASTGYRLDEQFF
TRBV7-9	NA	NA	TRBJ2-5	TGTGCCAGCATCCCCGCGGGGGCTAGCGTTCAAGAGACCCAGTACTTC	CASIPAGASVQETQYF
TRBV2	NA	NA	TRBJ1-1	TGTGCCAGCAGTTCAAGACAATCTGGCACTGAAGCTTTCTTT	CASSSRQSGTEAFF
TRBV28	NA	NA	TRBJ1-6	TGTGCCAGCAGTTCCGTGAATTCACCCCTCCACTTT	CASSSVNSPLHF
TRBV5-1	NA	NA	TRBJ1-1	TGCGCCAGCAGCTTGGTACAGGGTTCGACTGAAGCTTTCTTT	CASSLVQGSTEAFF
TRBV5-4	NA	NA	TRBJ2-2	TGTGCCAGCAGCCCCGGAGGGCGGGCGAACACCGGGGAGCTGTTTTTT	CASSPGGRANTGELFF
TRBV7-9	TRBD2	NA	TRBJ2-7	TGTGCCAGCAGCCTCAGGACTAGCGGCGAGCAGTACTTC	CASSLRTSGEQYF
TRBV7-8	TRBD1	NA	TRBJ1-3	TGTGCCAGCAGCTCCCCCGGGACAGCTGGAAACACCATATATTTT	CASSSPGTAGNTIYF
TRBV7-9	NA	NA	TRBJ1-4	TGTGCCAGCAGCTTCCCACCAGCGGGGTTTAAGGAAAAACTGTTTTTT	CASSFPPAGFKEKLFF
TRBV7-9	NA	NA	TRBJ2-1	TGTGCCAGCAGCTTAGGTCAGGTATATTCAAATGAGCAGTTCTTC	CASSLGQVYSNEQFF
TRBV7-2	TRBD1	NA	TRBJ2-7	TGTGCCAGCAGCCCCCGACAGGGACGATACGAGCAGTACTTC	CASSPRQGRYEQYF
TRBV5-4	TRBD1	NA	TRBJ2-1	TGTGCCAGCGAAGAGGCAGGGGGAACCAATGAGCAGTTCTTC	CASEEAGGTNEQFF
TRBV7-9	TRBD1	NA	TRBJ1-2	TGTGCCAGCAGCTCCGACAGGGGGCGAGGCGGCTACACCTTC	CASSSDRGRGGYTF
TRBV28	NA	NA	TRBJ1-1	TGTGCCAGCAGTCGCGGAGGAATGAACACTGAAGCTTTCTTT	CASSRGGMNTEAFF
TRBV15	TRBD2	NA	TRBJ2-3	TGTGCCACCAGCACTATAGCGGGAGGCGGTGATACGCAGTATTTT	CATSTIAGGGDTQYF
TRBV7-9	TRBD2	NA	TRBJ2-2	TGTGCCAGCAGCTTAGCGGCGGGCAGGGAGGGCTCCGGGGAGCTGTTTTTT	CASSLAAGREGSGELFF
TRBV24-1	NA	NA	TRBJ1-2	TGTGCCACCAGTGATCAACATGGCTATGGCTACACCTTC	CATSDQHGYGYTF
TRBV21-1	NA	NA	TRBJ1-1	TGTGCCAGCAGCCCTACCCCGCAGGGGGACGGGGCTTTCTTT	CASSPTPQGDGAFF
TRBV28	TRBD1	NA	TRBJ1-1	TGTGCCAGCAGTTCCCCCGGGACAGGGGCCACTGAAGCTTTCTTT	CASSSPGTGATEAFF
TRBV11-3	NA	NA	TRBJ2-2	TGTGCCAGCAGCTTAGCTAGGGGTACCGGGGAGCTGTTTTTT	CASSLARGTGELFF
TRBV11-3	TRBD2	NA	TRBJ2-5	TGTGCCAGCAGCTTCGAGGGAGGGGAGACCCAGTACTTC	CASSFEGGETQYF
TRBV7-9	TRBD2	NA	TRBJ2-1	TGTGCCAGCAGCTTAACTCGTGCGGGAGGATACAATGAGCAGTTCTTC	CASSLTRAGGYNEQFF
TRBV3-1/TRBV3-2	NA	once	TRBJ1-1	TGTGCCAGCAGCCAAGATCTTTCCGTTGAAGCTTTCTTT	CASSQDLSVEAFF
TRBV29-1	TRBD2	NA	TRBJ2-7	TGCAGCGTTGTTCCAAGCGGGAGTTCCTACGAGCAGTACTTC	CSVVPSGSSYEQYF
TRBV7-2	TRBD1	NA	TRBJ1-2	TGTGCCAGCAGCTTACTCCCGACAGGGGGGGGCTATGGCTACACCTTC	CASSLLPTGGGYGYTF
TRBV6-6	NA	NA	TRBJ2-7	TGTGCCAGCAGTACCTCAGGTGGTCCGGTGCCCTACGAGCAGTACTTC	CASSTSGGPVPYEQYF
TRBV9	TRBD2	NA	TRBJ2-7	TGTGCCAGCAGCGAATCTAGCGGGAGTTCGTACGAGCAGTACTTC	CASSESSGSSYEQYF
TRBV11-3	TRBD2	few	TRBJ2-1	TGTGCCAGCAGCTTAGGAGGGCGGGAGAAACATGAGCAGTTCTTC	CASSLGGREKHEQFF
TRBV18	NA	NA	TRBJ2-7	TGTGCCAGCTCACGAGGGGGTGATCTCTCCTACGAGCAGTACTTC	CASSRGGDLSYEQYF
TRBV28	TRBD1	once	TRBJ1-1	TGTGCCAGCAGCGACAGGGTACCTGAAGCTTTCTTT	CASSDRVPEAFF